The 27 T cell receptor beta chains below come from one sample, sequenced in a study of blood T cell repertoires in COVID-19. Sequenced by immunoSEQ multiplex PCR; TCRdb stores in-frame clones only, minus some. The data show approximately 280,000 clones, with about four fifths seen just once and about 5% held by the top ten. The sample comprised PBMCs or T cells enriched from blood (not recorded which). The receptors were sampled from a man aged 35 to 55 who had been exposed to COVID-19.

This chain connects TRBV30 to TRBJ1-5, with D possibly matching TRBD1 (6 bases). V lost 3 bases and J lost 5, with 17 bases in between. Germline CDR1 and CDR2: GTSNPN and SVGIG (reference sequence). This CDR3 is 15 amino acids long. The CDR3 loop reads CAWSQSDRQYQPQHF. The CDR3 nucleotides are TGTGCCTGGAGCCAATCGGACAGACAGTATCAGCCCCAGCATTTT.

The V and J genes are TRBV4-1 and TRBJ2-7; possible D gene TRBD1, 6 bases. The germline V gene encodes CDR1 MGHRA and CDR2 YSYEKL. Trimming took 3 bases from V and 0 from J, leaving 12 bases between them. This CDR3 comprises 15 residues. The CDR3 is CASSHYDRYSYEQYF. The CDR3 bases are TGCGCCAGCAGCCATTATGACAGGTACTCCTACGAGCAGTACTTC.

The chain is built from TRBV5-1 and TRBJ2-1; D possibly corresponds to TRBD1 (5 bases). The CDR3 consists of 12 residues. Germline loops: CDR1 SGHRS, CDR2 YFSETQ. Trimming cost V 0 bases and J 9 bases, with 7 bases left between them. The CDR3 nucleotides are TGCGCCAGCAGCTTGGGAGACAGTGAGCAGTTCTTC. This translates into CASSLGDSEQFF. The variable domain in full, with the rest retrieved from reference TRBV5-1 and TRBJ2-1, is KAGVTQTPRYLIKTRGQQVTLSCSPISGHRSVSWYQQTPGQGLQFLFEYFSETQRNKGNFPGRFSGRQFSNSRSEMNVSTLELGDSALYLCASSLGDSEQFFGPGTRLTVL.

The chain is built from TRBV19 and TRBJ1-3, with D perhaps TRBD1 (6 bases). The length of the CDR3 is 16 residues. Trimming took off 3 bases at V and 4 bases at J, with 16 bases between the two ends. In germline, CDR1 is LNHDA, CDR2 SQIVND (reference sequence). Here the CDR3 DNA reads TGTGCCAGTAGTATCCGGGGACACTCTACGGGAAACACCATATATTTT. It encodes CASSIRGHSTGNTIYF. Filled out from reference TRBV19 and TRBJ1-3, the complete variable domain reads DGGITQSPKYLFRKEGQNVTLSCEQNLNHDAMYWYRQDPGQGLRLIYYSQIVNDFQKGDIAEGYSVSREKKESFPLTVTSAQKNPTAFYLCASSIRGHSTGNTIYFGEGSWLTVV.

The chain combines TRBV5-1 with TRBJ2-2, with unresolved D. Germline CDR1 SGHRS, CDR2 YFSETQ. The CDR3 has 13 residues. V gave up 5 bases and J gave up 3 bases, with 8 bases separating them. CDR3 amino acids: CASRTTHTGELFF. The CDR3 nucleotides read TGCGCCAGCAGAACGACTCACACCGGGGAGCTGTTTTTT.

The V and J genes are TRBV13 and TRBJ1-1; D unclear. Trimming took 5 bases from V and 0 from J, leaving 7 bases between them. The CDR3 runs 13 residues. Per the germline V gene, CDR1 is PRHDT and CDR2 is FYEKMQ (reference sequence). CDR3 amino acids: CASSIRLNTEAFF. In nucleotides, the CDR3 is TGTGCCAGCAGCATCAGGCTGAACACTGAAGCTTTCTTT.

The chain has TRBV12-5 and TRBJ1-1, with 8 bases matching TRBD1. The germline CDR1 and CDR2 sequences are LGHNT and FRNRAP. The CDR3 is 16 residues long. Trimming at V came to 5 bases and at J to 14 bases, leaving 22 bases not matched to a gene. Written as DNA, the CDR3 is TGTGCTAGTGGTCGCAAGACAGGGGACGCCAAGGAATTACTCTTCTTT. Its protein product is CASGRKTGDAKELLFF.

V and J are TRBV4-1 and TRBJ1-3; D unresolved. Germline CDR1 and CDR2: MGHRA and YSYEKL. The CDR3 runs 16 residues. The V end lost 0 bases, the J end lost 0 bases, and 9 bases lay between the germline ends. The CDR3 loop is CASSQDRDNSGNTIYF. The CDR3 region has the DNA TGCGCCAGCAGCCAAGATCGGGATAACTCTGGAAACACCATATATTTT.

The CDR3 DNA reads as TGTGCCAGGGTAAGCAAGCCAAAAGAGACCCAGTACTTC. Protein product: CARVSKPKETQYF. This rearrangement joins TRBV12-3 or TRBV12-4 to TRBJ2-5; D remains unclear. The CDR3 is 13 residues long. Trimming removed 9 bases from V and 3 bases from J, with 14 bases in between.

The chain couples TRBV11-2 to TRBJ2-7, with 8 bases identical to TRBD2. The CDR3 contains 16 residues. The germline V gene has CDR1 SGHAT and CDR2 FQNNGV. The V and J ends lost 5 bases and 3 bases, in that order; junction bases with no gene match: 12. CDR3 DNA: TGTGCCAGCAGCGCGGCTGGGGTAGCGGGGATCTACGAGCAGTACTTC. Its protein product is CASSAAGVAGIYEQYF.

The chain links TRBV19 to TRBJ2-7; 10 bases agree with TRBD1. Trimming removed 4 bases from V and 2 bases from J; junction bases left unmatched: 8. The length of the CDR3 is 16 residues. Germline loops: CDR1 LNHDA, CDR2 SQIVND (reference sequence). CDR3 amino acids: CASSRGTGAITYEQYF. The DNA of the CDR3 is TGTGCCAGTAGTAGGGGGACAGGGGCGATCACCTACGAGCAGTACTTC.

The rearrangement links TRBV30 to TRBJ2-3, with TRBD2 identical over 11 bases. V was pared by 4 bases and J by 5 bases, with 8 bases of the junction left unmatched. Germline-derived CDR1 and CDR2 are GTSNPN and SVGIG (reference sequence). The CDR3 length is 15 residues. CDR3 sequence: CAWISGRAPGDTQYF. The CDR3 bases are TGTGCCTGGATTAGCGGGAGGGCCCCAGGAGATACGCAGTATTTT.

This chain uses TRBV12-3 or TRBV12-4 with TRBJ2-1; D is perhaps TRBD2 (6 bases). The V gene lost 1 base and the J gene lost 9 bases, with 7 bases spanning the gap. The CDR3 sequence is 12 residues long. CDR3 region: CASSLVEGEQFF. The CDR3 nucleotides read TGTGCCAGCAGTTTAGTGGAGGGTGAGCAGTTCTTC.

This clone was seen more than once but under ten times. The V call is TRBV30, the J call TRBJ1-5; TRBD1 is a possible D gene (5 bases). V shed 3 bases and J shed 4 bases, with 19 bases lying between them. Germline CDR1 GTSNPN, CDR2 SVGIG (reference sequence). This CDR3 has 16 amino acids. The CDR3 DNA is TGTGCCTGGAGAGGCGGACAAGAGGTACCTAATCAGCCCCAGCATTTT. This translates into CAWRGGQEVPNQPQHF.

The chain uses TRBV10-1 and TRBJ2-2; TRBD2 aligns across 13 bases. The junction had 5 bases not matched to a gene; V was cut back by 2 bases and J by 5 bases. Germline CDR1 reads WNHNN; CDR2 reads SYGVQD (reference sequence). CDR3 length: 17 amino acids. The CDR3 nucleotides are TGCGCCAGCAGTGAGGTGGGACTAGCGGGAAGGACCGGGGAGCTGTTTTTT. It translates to CASSEVGLAGRTGELFF.

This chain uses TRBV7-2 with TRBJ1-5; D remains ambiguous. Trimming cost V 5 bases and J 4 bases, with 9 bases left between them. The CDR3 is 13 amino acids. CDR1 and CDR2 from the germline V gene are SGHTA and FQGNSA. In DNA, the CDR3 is TGTGCCAGCAGCGGCATGCAGAATCAGCCCCAGCATTTT. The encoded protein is CASSGMQNQPQHF.

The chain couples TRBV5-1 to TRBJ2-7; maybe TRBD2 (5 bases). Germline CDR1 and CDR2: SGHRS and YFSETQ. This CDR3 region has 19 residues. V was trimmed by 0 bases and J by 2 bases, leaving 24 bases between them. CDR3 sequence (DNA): TGCGCCAGCAGCTTGGTACAACACACTCGGGCTCGGGGAACCTACGAGCAGTACTTC. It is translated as CASSLVQHTRARGTYEQYF.

CDR3 residues: CAITSGVRNEQFF. The CDR3 DNA is TGTGCCATTACTAGCGGGGTAAGAAATGAGCAGTTCTTC. This chain links TRBV12-3 or TRBV12-4 with TRBJ2-1; TRBD2 matches 10 bases. J gave up 7 bases and V 10 bases, and 7 bases lay outside the gene matches. The CDR3 has 13 residues.

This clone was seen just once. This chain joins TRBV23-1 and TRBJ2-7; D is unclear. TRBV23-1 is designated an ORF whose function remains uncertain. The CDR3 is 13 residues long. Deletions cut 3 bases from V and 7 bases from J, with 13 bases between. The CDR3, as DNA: TGCGCCAGCAGTCATCCCGACCTACAGGAGCAGTACTTC. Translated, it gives CASSHPDLQEQYF.

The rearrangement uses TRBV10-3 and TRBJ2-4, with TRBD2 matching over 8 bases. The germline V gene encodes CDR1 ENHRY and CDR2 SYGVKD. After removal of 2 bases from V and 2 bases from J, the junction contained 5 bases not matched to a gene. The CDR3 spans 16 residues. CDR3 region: CAISEKGTRSKNIQYF. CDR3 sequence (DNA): TGTGCCATCAGTGAGAAGGGGACTAGATCCAAAAACATTCAGTACTTC.

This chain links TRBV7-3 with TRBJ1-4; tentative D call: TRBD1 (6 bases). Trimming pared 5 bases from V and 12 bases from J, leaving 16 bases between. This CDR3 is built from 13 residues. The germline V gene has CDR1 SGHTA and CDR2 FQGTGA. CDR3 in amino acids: CASSLNRESELFF. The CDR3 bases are TGTGCCAGCAGCCTAAACAGGGAATCCGAACTGTTTTTT.

The CDR3 reads CASSPTTLAGGPGNTQYF. CDR3 bases: TGTGCCAGCAGCCCCACGACACTAGCGGGAGGGCCGGGGAATACGCAGTATTTT. This chain links TRBV5-5 with TRBJ2-3; TRBD2 matches 13 bases. This CDR3 is 18 amino acids long. Germline CDR1 SGHKS, CDR2 YYEKEE (reference sequence). The V and J ends lost 4 bases and 7 bases, in that order; junction bases with no gene match: 15.

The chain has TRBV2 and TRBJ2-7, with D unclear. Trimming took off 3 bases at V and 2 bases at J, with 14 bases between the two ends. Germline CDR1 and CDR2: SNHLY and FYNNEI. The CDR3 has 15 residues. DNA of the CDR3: TGTGCCAGCAGTGATTACAGACCAATAACCTACGAGCAGTACTTC. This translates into CASSDYRPITYEQYF.

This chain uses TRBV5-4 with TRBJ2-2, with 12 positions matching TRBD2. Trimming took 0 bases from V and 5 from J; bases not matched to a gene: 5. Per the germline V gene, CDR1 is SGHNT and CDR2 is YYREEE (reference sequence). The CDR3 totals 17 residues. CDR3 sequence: CASSLGLAGVVTGELFF. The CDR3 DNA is TGTGCCAGCAGCTTGGGACTAGCGGGAGTAGTGACCGGGGAGCTGTTTTTT.

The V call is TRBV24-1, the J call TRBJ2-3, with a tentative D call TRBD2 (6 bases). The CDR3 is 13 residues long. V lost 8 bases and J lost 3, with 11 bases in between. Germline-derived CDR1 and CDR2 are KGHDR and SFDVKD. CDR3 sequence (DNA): TGTGCCACCATTGGGGGGAATACAGATACGCAGTATTTT. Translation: CATIGGNTDTQYF.

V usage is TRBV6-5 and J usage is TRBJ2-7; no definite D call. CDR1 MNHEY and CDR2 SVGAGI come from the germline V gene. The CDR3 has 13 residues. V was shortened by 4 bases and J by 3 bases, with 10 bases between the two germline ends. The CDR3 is CASSSRSDYEQYF. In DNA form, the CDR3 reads TGTGCCAGCAGTTCGCGGAGTGACTACGAGCAGTACTTC.

The CDR3 coding sequence is TGTGCCAGCATGGGGCGCGACGGTGGCACTGAAGCTTTCTTT. It translates to CASMGRDGGTEAFF. This chain links TRBV25-1 with TRBJ1-1; D might be TRBD1 (5 bases). Trimming took 7 bases from V and 4 from J, leaving 16 bases between them. This CDR3 region has 14 residues. Germline V lookup: CDR1 MGHDK, CDR2 SYGVNS.